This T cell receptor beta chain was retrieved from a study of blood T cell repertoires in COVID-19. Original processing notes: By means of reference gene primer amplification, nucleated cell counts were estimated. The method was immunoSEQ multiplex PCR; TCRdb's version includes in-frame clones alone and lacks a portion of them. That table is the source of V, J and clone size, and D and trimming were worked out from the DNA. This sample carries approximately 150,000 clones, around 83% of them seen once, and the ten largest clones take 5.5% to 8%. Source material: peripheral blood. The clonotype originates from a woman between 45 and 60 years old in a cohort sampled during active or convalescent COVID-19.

This chain's CDR3 is CAWGRGGAEAFF. The CDR3 bases are TGTGCCTGGGGTAGGGGTGGGGCTGAAGCTTTCTTT. The chain recombines TRBV30 with TRBJ1-1; the D gene is possibly TRBD1 (5 bases). Trimming removed 5 bases at V and 6 bases at J, with 13 bases between. This CDR3 is built from 12 residues. The germline V gene has CDR1 GTSNPN and CDR2 SVGIG (reference sequence).